This T cell receptor (beta chain) was documented in a study of graft-versus-host responses after intestinal transplantation. Turning to the study itself: After anti-thymocyte globulin induction, recipients took tacrolimus and steroids for 2 to 3 years.

Findings and limits, study-wide: Patients with graft-donor T cell macrochimerism had high graft-versus-host to host-versus-graft clonal ratios in allografts.

The protocol was immunoSEQ multiplex PCR, while the TCRdb copy is restricted to in-frame clones and leaves out a portion. The table records 55,000 to 70,000 clones, around nine tenths of them present only once. This clone was observed once. Its matching antigen is unknown. This specimen was PBMCs, taken approximately four months after intestinal transplantation. The source of this sequence is a human patient who received an intestinal transplant, so some T cells may come from the graft donor.

CDR3 nucleotide sequence: TGTGCCAGCAGCATCAGGGACGGACCCTCCAATCAGCCCCAGCATTTT. Residues: CASSIRDGPSNQPQHF. This chain links TRBV5-6 with TRBJ1-5, with D possibly matching TRBD1 (5 bases). Germline lookup yields CDR1 SGHDT and CDR2 YYEEEE. This CDR3 region has 16 residues. The V end was cut by 4 bases, the J end by 3 bases, with 17 bases between.